This T cell receptor (beta chain) was recovered during a study of shared clonotypes between healthy human individuals. Whole-study findings and limits: The authors sampled blood alone, and tissue repertoires likely differ.

Data came from immunoSEQ multiplex PCR; TCRdb stores just in-frame clones and leaves some out. The data show around 1.9 million clones, with about 93% seen just once and under 2% held by the top ten. There are 15 residues in the CDR3. Germline loops: CDR1 LNHNV, CDR2 YYDKDF (reference sequence). V lost 4 bases and J lost 1; bases outside the gene matches: 4. Naive CD8 cells lacked CD45RO, underwent positive selection for CCR7 and left out terminally differentiated effector memory CD45RA+ cells. Comment on this clone: Its antigen is still unknown.

Sequencing used naive CD8+ T cells from PBMCs. The sequence was obtained from a man aged 18 to 29 in good health. Some clones in this sample may be carry-over from other donors' samples. The rearrangement uses TRBV15 and TRBJ2-5, with 9 nucleotides matching TRBD2. The CDR3 nucleotides read TGTGCCACCAGCACCAGACTAGCGGTCCAAGAGACCCAGTACTTC. Protein: CATSTRLAVQETQYF.